This T cell receptor beta chain was captured in a study of shared clonotypes between healthy human individuals. Study-wide context: Each donor contributed plates that comprised three CD4 naive, three CD4 memory, two CD8 naive and one CD8 memory.

Libraries were prepared by immunoSEQ multiplex PCR; TCRdb keeps only in-frame clonotypes and omits some of them. The table lists roughly 500,000 clones, 90% to 96% of them singletons. The CDR3 runs 16 residues. CDR1 and CDR2 (germline): SSHAT, FNYEAQ (reference sequence). V dropped 4 bases and J dropped 1 base, with 13 bases sitting between them. Among the donors, all were Caucasian adults who lived in Nashville, Tennessee. Negatively enriched CD4+ T cells were divided by CD45RA into naive and memory. This TCR came from a woman aged 25 to 39 in good health. V gene TRBV7-7 combines with J gene TRBJ2-2; D possibly corresponds to TRBD1 (5 bases). The sequenced material came from naive CD4+ T cells sorted from blood. Subset reported: CD45RA+ positively selected. In DNA, the CDR3 is TGTGCCAGCAGCTACGGACAATCGCAGAACACCGGGGAGCTGTTTTTT. Translating gives CASSYGQSQNTGELFF.